The rows below give T cell receptor beta chains drawn from one sample of a study of T-cell reconstitution after alpha-beta-depleted transplantation in children. Via MiXCR, TCRdb re-called the PCR reads, giving one row per CDR3 protein. The data show fewer than 750,000 distinct CDR3 sequences, roughly 24% seen once. Here the sequenced sample was PBMCs, mostly from graft donor cells, taken 360 days after TCRalphabeta/CD19-depleted stem cell transplant. These receptors came from a boy younger than two who had a stem cell transplant for acute myeloid leukemia, so the T cells may come from the graft donor. Each CDR3 is given with its conserved first and last residue. The order of the fields is V gene, D gene, clone size, J gene, CDR3 protein, CDR3 DNA. The D gene is left open where the match is weak. Where a row states a size, it is once, few, many or the class of an expanded clone; other rows omit it.

TRBV11-1,TRBD1,few,TRBJ2-3,CASSRKTSDRDSTDTQYF,TGTGCCAGCAGCCGTAAAACCTCAGACAGGGACAGCACAGATACGCAGTATTTT
TRBV6-1,TRBD1,-,TRBJ2-1,CASTYGGTGGGRQFF,TGTGCCAGCACCTATGGCGGGACAGGGGGCGGGAGGCAGTTCTTC
TRBV19,-,-,TRBJ1-5,CASTKPGGGGNQPQHF,TGTGCCAGTACCAAACCGGGGGGTGGAGGCAATCAGCCCCAGCATTTT
TRBV5-1,-,many,TRBJ2-3,CASSLGNLASITDTQYF,TGCGCCAGCAGCTTGGGAAATTTGGCCTCAATCACAGATACGCAGTATTTT
TRBV7-2,-,-,TRBJ1-1,CASSFAYPRDLQAFF,TGTGCCAGCAGCTTCGCCTACCCCCGGGACCTGCAAGCTTTCTTT
TRBV25-1,TRBD1,few,TRBJ2-3,CASSQGRQGSADTQYF,TGTGCCAGCAGTCAAGGACGACAGGGCTCGGCAGATACGCAGTATTTT
TRBV7-2,TRBD1,-,TRBJ2-1,CASSSGPGQRWNEQFF,TGTGCCAGCAGCTCTGGTCCGGGACAGAGGTGGAATGAGCAGTTCTTC
TRBV20-1,TRBD2,-,TRBJ2-5,CSAGLAGGLQETQYF,TGCAGTGCTGGGCTAGCGGGGGGTCTCCAAGAGACCCAGTACTTC
TRBV5-6,TRBD1,-,TRBJ2-5,CASSPTGQDQETQYF,TGTGCCAGCAGCCCGACGGGACAGGACCAAGAGACCCAGTACTTC
TRBV6-2/TRBV6-3,TRBD1,-,TRBJ2-1,CASSPYRDSYNEQFF,TGTGCCAGCAGCCCGTATCGGGACAGCTACAATGAGCAGTTCTTC
TRBV6-5,-,-,TRBJ1-1,CASSYSPRGNEAFF,TGTGCCAGCAGTTACTCGCCCAGGGGAAATGAAGCTTTCTTT
TRBV11-2,-,few,TRBJ2-4,CASSSPNTPKNIQYF,TGTGCCAGCAGCTCCCCCAATACGCCCAAAAACATTCAGTACTTC
TRBV9,-,many,TRBJ2-1,CASSVGQGSYNEQFF,TGTGCCAGCAGCGTAGGGCAGGGTTCTTACAATGAGCAGTTCTTC
TRBV18,-,many,TRBJ2-5,CASSPPSMEETQYF,TGTGCCAGCTCACCTCCCTCCATGGAAGAGACCCAGTACTTC
TRBV20-1,TRBD1,-,TRBJ2-2,CSARTGPRTGELFF,TGCAGTGCACGGACAGGGCCACGCACCGGGGAGCTGTTTTTT
TRBV6-5,TRBD2,few,TRBJ2-5,CASSYDAGVETQYF,TGTGCCAGCAGTTACGACGCGGGGGTGGAGACCCAGTACTTC
TRBV20-1,-,-,TRBJ1-1,CSASWGPTNTEAFF,TGCAGTGCTAGTTGGGGACCGACGAACACTGAAGCTTTCTTT
TRBV4-3,-,-,TRBJ2-5,CASSQESTSETQYF,TGCGCCAGCAGCCAAGAGTCCACTTCGGAGACCCAGTACTTC